The sequence of this T cell receptor beta chain was determined in a study of T cell changes during pregnancy in multiple sclerosis. The assay was immunoSEQ multiplex PCR, and TCRdb's table has in-frame clones only and misses some. This sample carries tens of thousands of clones, about 92% of them seen once, and the ten largest clones take approximately 2%. Trimming took 7 bases from V and 1 from J, leaving 14 bases between them. The germline CDR1 and CDR2 sequences are GTSNPN and SVGIG (reference sequence). CDR3 size: 13 residues. The source of this sequence is a female donor with multiple sclerosis, enrolled in a pregnancy study. Sequences were derived from peripheral blood, sampled after pregnancy. The chain has TRBV30 and TRBJ2-7, with D hard to call. The CDR3 coding sequence is TGTGCCTCCCAGATAGCTGGGTCCTACGAGCAGTACTTC. It codes for CASQIAGSYEQYF.